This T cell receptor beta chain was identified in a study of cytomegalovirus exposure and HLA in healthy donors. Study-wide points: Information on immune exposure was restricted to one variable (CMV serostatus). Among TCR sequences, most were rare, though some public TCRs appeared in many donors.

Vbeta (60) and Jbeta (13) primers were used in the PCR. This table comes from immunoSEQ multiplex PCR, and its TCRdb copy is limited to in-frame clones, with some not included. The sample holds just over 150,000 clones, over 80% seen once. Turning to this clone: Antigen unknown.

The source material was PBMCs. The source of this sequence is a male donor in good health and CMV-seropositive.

DNA of the CDR3: TGTGCCAGCAGCCGGGACAGGGTTCGACAGCCCCAGCATTTT. It specifies CASSRDRVRQPQHF. The gene calls are TRBV5-6 and TRBJ1-5, with 9 nucleotides matching TRBD1. V trimming: 4 bases; J trimming: 7 bases; junction bases outside the gene matches: 6. There are 14 residues in the CDR3. CDR1 is SGHDT, CDR2 YYEEEE, per germline.